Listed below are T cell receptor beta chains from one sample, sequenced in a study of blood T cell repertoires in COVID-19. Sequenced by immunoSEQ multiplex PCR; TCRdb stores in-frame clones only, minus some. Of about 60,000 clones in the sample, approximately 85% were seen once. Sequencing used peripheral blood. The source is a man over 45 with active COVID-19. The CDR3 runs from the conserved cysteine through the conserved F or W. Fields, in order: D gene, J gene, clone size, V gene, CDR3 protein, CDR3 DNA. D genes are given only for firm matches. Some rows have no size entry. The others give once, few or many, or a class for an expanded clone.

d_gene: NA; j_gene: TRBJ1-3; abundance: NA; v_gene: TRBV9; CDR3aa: CASSVGAFGNTIYF; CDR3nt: TGTGCCAGCAGCGTCGGCGCTTTCGGGAACACCATATATTTT
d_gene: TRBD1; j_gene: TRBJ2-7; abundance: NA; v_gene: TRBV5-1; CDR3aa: CASSPGQGYSNEQYF; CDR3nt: TGCGCCAGCAGCCCCGGACAGGGGTATTCTAACGAGCAGTACTTC
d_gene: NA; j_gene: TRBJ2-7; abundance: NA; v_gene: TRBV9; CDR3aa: CASSVGPVEGGAGEQYF; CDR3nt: TGTGCCAGCAGCGTAGGGCCAGTCGAAGGGGGTGCCGGCGAGCAGTACTTC
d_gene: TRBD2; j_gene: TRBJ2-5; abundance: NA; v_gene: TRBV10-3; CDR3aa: CAISESFGGRDQETQYF; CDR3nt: TGTGCCATCAGTGAGTCGTTTGGAGGGAGGGACCAAGAGACCCAGTACTTC
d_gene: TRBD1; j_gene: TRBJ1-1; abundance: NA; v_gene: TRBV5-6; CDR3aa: CASSLGTGVEAFF; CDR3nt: TGTGCCAGCAGCTTGGGGACAGGGGTTGAAGCTTTCTTT
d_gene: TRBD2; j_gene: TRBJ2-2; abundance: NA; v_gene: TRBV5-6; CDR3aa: CASRARGANTGELFF; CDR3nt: TGTGCCAGCAGAGCCCGGGGGGCGAACACCGGGGAGCTGTTTTTT
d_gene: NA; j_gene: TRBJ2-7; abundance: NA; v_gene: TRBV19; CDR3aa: CASSPGHGFYEQYF; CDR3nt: TGTGCCAGTAGTCCAGGACACGGCTTCTACGAGCAGTACTTC
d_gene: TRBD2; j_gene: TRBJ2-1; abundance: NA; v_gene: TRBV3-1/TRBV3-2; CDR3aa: CASSYGGVGEQFF; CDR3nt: TGTGCCAGCAGCTACGGGGGGGTGGGTGAGCAGTTCTTC
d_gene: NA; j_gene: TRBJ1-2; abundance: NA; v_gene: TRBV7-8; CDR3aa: CASSLGGFHYGYTF; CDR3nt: TGTGCCAGCAGCTTAGGAGGTTTTCACTATGGCTACACCTTC
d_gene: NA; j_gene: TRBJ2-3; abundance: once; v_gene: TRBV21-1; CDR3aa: CASSNTDTQYF; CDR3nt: TGTGCCAGCTCCAACACAGATACGCAGTATTTT
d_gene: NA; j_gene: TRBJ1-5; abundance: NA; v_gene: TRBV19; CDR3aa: CASSMYAGGNQPQHF; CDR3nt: TGTGCCAGTAGTATGTATGCAGGGGGCAATCAGCCCCAGCATTTT
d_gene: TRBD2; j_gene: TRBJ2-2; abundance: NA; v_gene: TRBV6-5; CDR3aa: CARGRGGDTGELFF; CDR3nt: TGTGCCCGCGGCCGGGGGGGGGACACCGGGGAGCTGTTTTTT
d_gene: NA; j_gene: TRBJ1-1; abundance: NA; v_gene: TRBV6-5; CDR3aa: CASKIQGVNTEAFF; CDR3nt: TGTGCCAGCAAGATACAAGGGGTGAACACTGAAGCTTTCTTT
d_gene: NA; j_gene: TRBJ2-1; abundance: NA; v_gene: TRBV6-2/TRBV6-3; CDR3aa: CASSETRGAYNEQFF; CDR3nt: TGTGCCAGCAGCGAGACTAGGGGCGCCTACAATGAGCAGTTCTTC
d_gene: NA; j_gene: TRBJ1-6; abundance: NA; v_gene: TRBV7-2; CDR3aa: CASSLVYGGRDSPLHF; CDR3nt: TGTGCCAGCAGCTTGGTCTACGGGGGACGGGATTCACCCCTCCACTTT
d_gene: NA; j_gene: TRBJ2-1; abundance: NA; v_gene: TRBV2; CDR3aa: CASSEAGGHNEQFF; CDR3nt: TGTGCCAGCAGTGAAGCCGGGGGACACAATGAGCAGTTCTTC
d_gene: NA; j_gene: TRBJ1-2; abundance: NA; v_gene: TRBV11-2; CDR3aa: CASSLGGGSYGYTF; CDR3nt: TGTGCCAGCAGCTTAGGGGGGGGCTCCTATGGCTACACCTTC